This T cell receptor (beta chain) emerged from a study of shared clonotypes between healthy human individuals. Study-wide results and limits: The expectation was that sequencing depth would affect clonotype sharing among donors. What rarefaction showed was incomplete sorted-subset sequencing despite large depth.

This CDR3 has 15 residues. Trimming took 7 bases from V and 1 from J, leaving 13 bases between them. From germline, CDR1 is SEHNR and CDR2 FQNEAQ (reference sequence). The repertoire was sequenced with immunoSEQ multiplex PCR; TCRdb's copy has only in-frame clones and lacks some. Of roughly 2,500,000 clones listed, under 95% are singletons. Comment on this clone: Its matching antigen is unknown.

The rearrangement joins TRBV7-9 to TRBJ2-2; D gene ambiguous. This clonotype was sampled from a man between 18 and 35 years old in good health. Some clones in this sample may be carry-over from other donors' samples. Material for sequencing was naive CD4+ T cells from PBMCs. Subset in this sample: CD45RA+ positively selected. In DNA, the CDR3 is TGTGCCAGCATGCCACAAGGCGGGAACACCGGGGAGCTGTTTTTT. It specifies CASMPQGGNTGELFF.